This T cell receptor (beta chain) was sequenced during a study of blood T cell repertoires in COVID-19. Study-wide background: COVID-19 samples collected from the United States, Italy and Spain covered acute and convalescent phases. The analysed material was cDNA or gDNA that came from T cells, B-cell-depleted T cells, or PBMCs.

Produced via immunoSEQ multiplex PCR; TCRdb's table is partial and in-frame only. The sample lists about 110,000 clones; around four fifths were seen once. Germline V gene data show CDR1 as MNHNS and CDR2 as SASEGT. CDR3 length: 16 amino acids. V gave up 4 bases and J gave up 6 bases; unmatched junction bases: 7. The clonotype originates from a woman between 65 and 79 years old with acute or convalescent COVID-19. The rearrangement uses TRBV6-1 and TRBJ1-6; 9 nucleotides line up with TRBD1. The material sequenced was peripheral blood. The CDR3 region has the DNA TGTGCCAGCAGTGCCCAACAGGGGGCGGCTAATTCACCCCTCCACTTT. Its protein is CASSAQQGAANSPLHF.